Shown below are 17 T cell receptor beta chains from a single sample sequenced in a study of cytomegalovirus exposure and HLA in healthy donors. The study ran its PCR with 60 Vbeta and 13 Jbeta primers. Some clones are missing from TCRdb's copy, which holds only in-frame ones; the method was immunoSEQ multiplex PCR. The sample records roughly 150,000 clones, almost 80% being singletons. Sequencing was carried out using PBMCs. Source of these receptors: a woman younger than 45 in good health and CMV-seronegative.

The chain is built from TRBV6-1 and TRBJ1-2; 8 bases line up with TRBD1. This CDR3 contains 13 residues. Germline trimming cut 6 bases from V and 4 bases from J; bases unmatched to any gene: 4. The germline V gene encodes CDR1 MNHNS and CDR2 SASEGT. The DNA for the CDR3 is TGTGCCAGCAGGGAGACAGGGGCCTATGGCTACACCTTC. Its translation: CASRETGAYGYTF.

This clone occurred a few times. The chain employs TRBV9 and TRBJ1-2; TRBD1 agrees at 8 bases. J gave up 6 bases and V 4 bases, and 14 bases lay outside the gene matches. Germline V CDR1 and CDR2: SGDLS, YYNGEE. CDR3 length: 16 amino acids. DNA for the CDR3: TGTGCCAGCAGCCCCCGGACAGGGAGGAACCTAGATGGCTACACCTTC. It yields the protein CASSPRTGRNLDGYTF.

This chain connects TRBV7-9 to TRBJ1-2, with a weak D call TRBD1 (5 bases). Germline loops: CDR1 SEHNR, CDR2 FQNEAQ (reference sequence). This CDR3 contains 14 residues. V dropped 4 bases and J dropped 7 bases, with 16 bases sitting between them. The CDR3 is CASSSQGGHFGYTF. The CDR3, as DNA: TGTGCCAGCAGCTCCCAGGGTGGCCATTTTGGCTACACCTTC.

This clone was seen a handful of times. The CDR3 loop is CASSQGWGLDSGTQYF. For the CDR3, the DNA is TGTGCCAGCAGCCAAGGTTGGGGACTAGATTCTGGGACCCAGTACTTC. The chain links TRBV4-2 to TRBJ2-5; TRBD2 matches at 8 bases. There are 16 residues in the CDR3. With 1 base clipped from V and 7 bases from J, the junction kept 11 bases outside the gene matches. CDR1 LGHNA and CDR2 YNFKEQ come from the germline V gene.

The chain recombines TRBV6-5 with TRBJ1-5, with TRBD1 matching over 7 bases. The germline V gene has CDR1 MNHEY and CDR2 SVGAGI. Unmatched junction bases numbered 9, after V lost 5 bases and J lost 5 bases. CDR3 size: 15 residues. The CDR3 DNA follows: TGTGCCAGCAGTCCTTACAGGGGAAGCGATCAGCCCCAGCATTTT. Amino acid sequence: CASSPYRGSDQPQHF.

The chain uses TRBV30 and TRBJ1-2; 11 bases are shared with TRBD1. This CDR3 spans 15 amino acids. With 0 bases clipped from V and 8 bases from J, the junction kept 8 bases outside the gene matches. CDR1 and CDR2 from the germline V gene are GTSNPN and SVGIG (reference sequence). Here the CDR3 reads CAWSVRDRGKSGYTF. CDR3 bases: TGTGCCTGGAGTGTCCGGGACAGGGGGAAGTCGGGCTACACCTTC.

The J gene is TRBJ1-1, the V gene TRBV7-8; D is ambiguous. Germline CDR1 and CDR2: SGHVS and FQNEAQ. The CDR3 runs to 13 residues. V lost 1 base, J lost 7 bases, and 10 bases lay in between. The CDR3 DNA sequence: TGTGCCAGCAGCTTAGGTGGCGGCCTTGAAGCTTTCTTT. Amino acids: CASSLGGGLEAFF.

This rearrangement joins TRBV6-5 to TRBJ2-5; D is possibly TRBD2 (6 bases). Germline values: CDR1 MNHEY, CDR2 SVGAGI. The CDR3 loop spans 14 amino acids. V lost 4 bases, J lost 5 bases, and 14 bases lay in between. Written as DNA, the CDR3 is TGTGCCAGCAGTTGGGGACTCCCCCTCGAGACCCAGTACTTC. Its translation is CASSWGLPLETQYF.

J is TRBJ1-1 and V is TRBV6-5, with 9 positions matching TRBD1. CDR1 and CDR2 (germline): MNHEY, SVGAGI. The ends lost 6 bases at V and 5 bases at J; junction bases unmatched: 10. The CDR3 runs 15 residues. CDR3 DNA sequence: TGTGCCAGCAGCTGGGACAGGGATTTAGGGACTGAAGCTTTCTTT. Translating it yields CASSWDRDLGTEAFF.

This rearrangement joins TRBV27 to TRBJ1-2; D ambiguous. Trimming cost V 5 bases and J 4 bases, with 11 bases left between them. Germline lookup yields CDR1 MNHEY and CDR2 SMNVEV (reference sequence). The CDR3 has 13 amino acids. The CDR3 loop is CASSTLHSYGYTF. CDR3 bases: TGTGCCAGCAGTACCCTCCACAGCTATGGCTACACCTTC.

CDR3 amino acids: CASSLRDTGSGVGYNEQFF. The CDR3 DNA follows: TGTGCCAGCAGCTTAAGGGATACCGGGAGTGGAGTAGGTTACAATGAGCAGTTCTTC. V and J are TRBV7-3 and TRBJ2-1, with a weak D call TRBD2 (6 bases). CDR3 size: 19 residues. V gave up 1 base and J gave up 4 bases, with 23 bases separating them. Germline CDR1 and CDR2: SGHTA and FQGTGA.

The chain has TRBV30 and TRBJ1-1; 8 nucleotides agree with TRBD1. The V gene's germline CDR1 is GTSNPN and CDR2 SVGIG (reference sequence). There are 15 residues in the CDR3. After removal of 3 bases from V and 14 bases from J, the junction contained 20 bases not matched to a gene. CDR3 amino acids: CAWSNSGQVVGGPFF. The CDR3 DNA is TGTGCCTGGAGCAACTCGGGACAGGTCGTAGGAGGGCCCTTCTTT.

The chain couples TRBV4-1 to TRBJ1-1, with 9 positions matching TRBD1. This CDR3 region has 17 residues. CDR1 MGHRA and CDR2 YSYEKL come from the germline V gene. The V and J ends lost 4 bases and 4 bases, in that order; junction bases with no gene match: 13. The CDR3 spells CASSLQGTGMMGTEAFF. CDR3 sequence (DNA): TGCGCCAGCAGCCTGCAGGGGACAGGGATGATGGGCACTGAAGCTTTCTTT.

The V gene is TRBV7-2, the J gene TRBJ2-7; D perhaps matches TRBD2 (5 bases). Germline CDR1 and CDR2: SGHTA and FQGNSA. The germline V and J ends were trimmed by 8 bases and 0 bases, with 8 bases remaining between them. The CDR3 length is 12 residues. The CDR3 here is CASVGSSYEQYF. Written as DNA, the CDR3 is TGTGCCAGCGTTGGGAGCTCCTACGAGCAGTACTTC. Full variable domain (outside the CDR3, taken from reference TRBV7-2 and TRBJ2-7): GAGVSQSPSNKVTEKGKDVELRCDPISGHTALYWYRQSLGQGLEFLIYFQGNSAPDKSGLPSDRFSAERTGGSVSTLTIQRTQQEDSAVYLCASVGSSYEQYFGPGTRLTVT.

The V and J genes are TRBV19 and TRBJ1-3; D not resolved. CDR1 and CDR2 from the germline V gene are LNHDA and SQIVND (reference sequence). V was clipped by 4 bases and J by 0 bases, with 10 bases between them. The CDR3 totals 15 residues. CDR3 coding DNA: TGTGCCAGTAGTAGTCAGGTGAACTCTGGAAACACCATATATTTT. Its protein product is CASSSQVNSGNTIYF.

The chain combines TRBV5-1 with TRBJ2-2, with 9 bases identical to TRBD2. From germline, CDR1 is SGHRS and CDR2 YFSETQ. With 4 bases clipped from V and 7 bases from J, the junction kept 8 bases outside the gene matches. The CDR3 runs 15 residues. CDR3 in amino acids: CASSNSGGNGGELFF. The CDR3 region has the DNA TGCGCCAGCAGCAATAGCGGGGGTAATGGCGGGGAGCTGTTTTTT.

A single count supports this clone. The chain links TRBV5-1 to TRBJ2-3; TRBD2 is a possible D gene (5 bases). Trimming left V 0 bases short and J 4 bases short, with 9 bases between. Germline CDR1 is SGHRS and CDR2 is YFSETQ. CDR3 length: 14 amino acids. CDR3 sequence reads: CASSLGTASDTQYF. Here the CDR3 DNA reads TGCGCCAGCAGCTTGGGGACTGCCTCAGATACGCAGTATTTT.